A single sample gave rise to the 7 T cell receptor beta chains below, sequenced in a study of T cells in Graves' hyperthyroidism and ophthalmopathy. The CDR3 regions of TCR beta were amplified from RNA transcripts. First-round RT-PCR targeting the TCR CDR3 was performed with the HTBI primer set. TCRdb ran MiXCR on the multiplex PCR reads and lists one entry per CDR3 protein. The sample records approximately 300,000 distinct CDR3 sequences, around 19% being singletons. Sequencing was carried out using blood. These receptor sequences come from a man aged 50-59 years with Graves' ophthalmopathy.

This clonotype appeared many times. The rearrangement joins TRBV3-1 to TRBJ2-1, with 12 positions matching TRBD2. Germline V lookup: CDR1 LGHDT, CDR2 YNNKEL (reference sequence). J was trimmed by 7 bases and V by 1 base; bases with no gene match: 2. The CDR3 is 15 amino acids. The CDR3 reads CASSQGLAGGNEQFF. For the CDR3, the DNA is TGTGCCAGCAGCCAAGGGCTAGCGGGAGGGAATGAGCAGTTCTTC.

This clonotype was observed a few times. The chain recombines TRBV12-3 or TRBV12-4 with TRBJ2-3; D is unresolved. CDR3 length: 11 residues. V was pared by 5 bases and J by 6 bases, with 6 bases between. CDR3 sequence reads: CASSGRDTQYF. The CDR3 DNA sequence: TGTGCCAGCAGTGGCCGGGATACGCAGTATTTT.

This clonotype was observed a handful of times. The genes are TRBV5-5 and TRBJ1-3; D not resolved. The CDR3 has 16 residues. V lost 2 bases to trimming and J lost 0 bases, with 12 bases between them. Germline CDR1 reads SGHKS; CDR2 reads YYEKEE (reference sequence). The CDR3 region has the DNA TGTGCCAGCAGCTTAATCGACTCCTACTCTGGAAACACCATATATTTT. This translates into CASSLIDSYSGNTIYF. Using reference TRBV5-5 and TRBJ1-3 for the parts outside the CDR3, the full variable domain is DAGVTQSPTHLIKTRGQQVTLRCSPISGHKSVSWYQQVLGQGPQFIFQYYEKEERGRGNFPDRFSARQFPNYSSELNVNALLLGDSALYLCASSLIDSYSGNTIYFGEGSWLTVV.

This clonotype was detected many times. CDR3 sequence reads: CASSPGLAVTGELFF. CDR3 DNA sequence: TGTGCCAGCAGTCCTGGACTAGCGGTAACCGGGGAGCTGTTTTTT. The gene calls are TRBV27 and TRBJ2-2; 10 bases agree with TRBD2. The CDR3 sequence is 15 residues long. CDR1 and CDR2 (germline): MNHEY, SMNVEV (reference sequence). Unmatched junction bases numbered 5, after V lost 5 bases and J lost 5 bases.

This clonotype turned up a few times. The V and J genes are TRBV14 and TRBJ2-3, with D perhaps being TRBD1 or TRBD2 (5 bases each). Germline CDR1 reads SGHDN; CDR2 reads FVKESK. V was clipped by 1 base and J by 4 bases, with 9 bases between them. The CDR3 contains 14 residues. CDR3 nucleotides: TGTGCCAGCAGCCAAGCTGGGGGAGCAGATACGCAGTATTTT. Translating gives CASSQAGGADTQYF.

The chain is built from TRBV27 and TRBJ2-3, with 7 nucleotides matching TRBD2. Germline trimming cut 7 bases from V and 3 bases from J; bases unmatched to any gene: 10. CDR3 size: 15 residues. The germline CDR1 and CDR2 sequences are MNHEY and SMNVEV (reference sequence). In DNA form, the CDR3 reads TGTGCCAGCACCGAAAGGGGCGGGGGTACAGATACGCAGTATTTT. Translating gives CASTERGGGTDTQYF.

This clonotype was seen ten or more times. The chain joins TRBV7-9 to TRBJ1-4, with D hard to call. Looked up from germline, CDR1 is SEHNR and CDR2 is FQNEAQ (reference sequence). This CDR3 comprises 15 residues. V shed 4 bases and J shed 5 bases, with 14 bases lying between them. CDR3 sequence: CASSSFAGTNEKLFF. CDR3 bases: TGTGCCAGCAGCTCGTTCGCAGGTACCAATGAAAAACTGTTTTTT. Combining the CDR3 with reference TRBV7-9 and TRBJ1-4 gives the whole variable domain DTGVSQNPRHKITKRGQNVTFRCDPISEHNRLYWYRQTLGQGPEFLTYFQNEAQLEKSRLLSDRFSAERPKGSFSTLEIQRTEQGDSAMYLCASSSFAGTNEKLFFGSGTQLSVL.